The entry below gives a single TCR beta chain sequence along with its context. The antigen remains undetermined. The data belong to a study of regulatory T cells in long-lasting Graves disease. Broader study findings: Persistent Graves' patients showed less TCR diversity than newly diagnosed patients showed.

Time point of the sample: newly diagnosed GD, antithyroid drugs for less than 3 months. The TCR library used RNA extracted from PBMCs. Relying on iRepertoire HTBI primers and Arm-PCR of CDR3 regions, the team built TCR beta libraries. TCRdb passed the multiplex PCR reads through MiXCR, listing each CDR3 protein once. The sample consists of hundreds of thousands of distinct CDR3 sequences, 15% to 20% of them appearing once. Trimming took 3 bases from V and 4 from J; bases not matched to a gene: 4. The CDR3 runs to 15 residues. Germline V gives CDR1 LNHDA, CDR2 SQIVND (reference sequence). The sample was also reused in another study, on T cells in Graves' hyperthyroidism and ophthalmopathy. That paper notes: Over 18 months, lack of ophthalmopathy progression marked Graves' hyperthyroidism as stable. HTBI primers drove first-round RT-PCR of the TCR CDR3. Stable hyperthyroidism was told apart from ophthalmopathy by a model built on 13 V-J features.

The specimen comprised peripheral blood mononuclear cells (PBMCs), sampled at new diagnosis, from a patient treated with antithyroid drugs. V and J are TRBV19 and TRBJ2-1; 9 nucleotides agree with TRBD2. The receptor comes from a man between 18 and 35 years old with Graves disease. The CDR3 region has the DNA TGTGCCAGTAGTATTAAGCTAGCGGGGTACAATGAGCAGTTCTTC. This encodes CASSIKLAGYNEQFF.